Sequencing of this T cell receptor beta chain was carried out in a study of cytotoxic CD8 clonotypes in ibrutinib-treated CLL (dated by TCRdb to about 2021). In terms of the full investigation: In this cohort, about 16 patients were treatment-naive and more than 9 were relapsed/refractory, while about 18 had unmutated IGHV. The response samples were drawn at a median of roughly twelve months into treatment, with a range of roughly 6 to 36 months. Patients were still on ibrutinib when every remission and progressive disease sample was collected. Cryopreserved peripheral blood mononuclear cells were collected before treatment, at response, and at either disease progression or sustained remission. Longitudinal samples were obtainable from about 30% of the roughly 90 participants in the trial. Responses were partial in 24 patients and complete in 2; after median approximately 69 months follow-up, some 14 stayed in remission and some twelve progressed. An average of about 250,000 productive templates and 94,082 productive rearrangements was obtained per sample. The research as a whole found: Sampling times were not matched between sustained-remission and progressing patients, and lymph node repertoires were not studied. At baseline, clonality was higher than in age-matched healthy donors and showed a strong correlation with circulating CD8+ T-cell counts. Clonality increased at ibrutinib response, stayed stable in sustained remission, and fell back toward baseline at progression. Public clonotypes were rare and either shrank or stayed stable during treatment, and the rise in clonality at ibrutinib response reflected expansion of private clonotypes.

The V and J ends are trimmed by 1 base and 4 bases, leaving 17 bases between them. The germline V gene (reference sequence) supplies CDR1 LNHNV and CDR2 YYDKDF. The CDR3 spans 16 residues, from the cysteine through the phenylalanine. Left in the record is the CDR3 DNA by itself, 48 bases read in frame from the first base. The time point label, read with the paper, signifies: less than 30 months on ibrutinib. For TCR beta library preparation, about 2.1 micrograms of genomic DNA were extracted from the cryopreserved PBMCs. Longitudinal blood samples from CLL patients receiving ibrutinib monotherapy were subjected to high-throughput TCR beta sequencing. Patients were enrolled in a phase 2 open-label single-center ibrutinib monotherapy trial. As concerns this clone: There is no known antigen for this receptor. Within one base of it there is no much larger clone, and no base qualities were kept.

Each clonotype received, on average, approximately 9.9x coverage in deep resolution sequencing performed on a MiSeq, where the target depth lay between 1 in 1 million and 1 in 200,000 T cells. The immunoSEQ hsTCRB Kit was used to generate TCR beta libraries. The authors' analysis ran thus. ImmunoSEQ Data Assistant and ImmunoSEQ Analyzer were used for data analysis, and V, D and J genes were assigned according to IMGT definitions. Clonality, which ranges from 0 to 1, was calculated by subtracting the normalized Shannon entropy of productive rearrangement frequencies from one. Public clonotype analysis was restricted to overrepresented clonotypes comprising at least 0.05% of each patient's repertoire. Thirteen repertoires from age-matched healthy donors, obtained from immuneACCESS, served as clonality controls. As stored in TCRdb, this immuneACCESS dataset retains in-frame rearrangements with V and J assigned. A fraction of the clones does not appear; measured against another copy, unresolved V genes explain less than half of the discrepancy, and the remainder lacks a known reason. From that table come the V and J calls and clone size; the DNA was used to work out D and trimming. Recorded for this sample are around 140,000 clones; approximately 83% of them occurred a single time. The top ten hold about 2% of the sample.

This clonotype was obtained from a human donor with chronic lymphocytic leukemia. The sequencing used PBMCs, collected after 24 months of ibrutinib treatment. This chain joins TRBV15 to TRBJ2-7; a confident D gene designation cannot be given. The nucleotides read TGTGCCACCAGCAGAGCCCCCCCGGCGGCGGCGTACGAGCAGTACTTC. Its protein reads: CATSRAPPAAAYEQYF.